These T cell receptor beta chains were read from a single sample in a study of cytomegalovirus exposure and HLA in healthy donors. The protocol was immunoSEQ multiplex PCR, while the TCRdb copy is restricted to in-frame clones and leaves out a portion. The table includes approximately 120,000 clones, just under 70% detected once. Sequencing was performed on PBMCs. The receptor set was obtained from a woman aged 70 to 79 in good health and CMV-seropositive. Both conserved end residues are part of each CDR3. Each record gives: D gene, CDR3 length, clone size, V gene, J gene, CDR3 protein, CDR3 DNA. D genes are given only for firm matches. Clone sizes are given selectively: once, few, many, or a class where the clone is expanded.

>TRBD1|16|-|TRBV2|TRBJ2-5
CASSGETGYLQETQYF
TGTGCCAGCAGTGGCGAGACAGGGTATCTCCAAGAGACCCAGTACTTC
>-|15|few|TRBV9|TRBJ2-5
CASSVEGGGPETQYF
TGTGCCAGCAGCGTAGAAGGGGGGGGTCCGGAGACCCAGTACTTC
>-|13|-|TRBV12-5|TRBJ2-2
CASGLTGTGELFF
TGTGCTAGTGGTTTGACAGGGACCGGGGAGCTGTTTTTT
>TRBD1|15|-|TRBV7-2|TRBJ1-1
CASSLVFGTGIEAFF
TGTGCCAGCAGCTTAGTTTTCGGGACAGGGATTGAAGCTTTCTTT
>TRBD1|16|-|TRBV18|TRBJ1-5
CASSPLTGEGNQPQHF
TGTGCCAGCTCACCCCTGACAGGGGAAGGCAATCAGCCCCAGCATTTT
>TRBD1|14|-|TRBV18|TRBJ1-1
CASSPTGENTEAFF
TGTGCCAGCTCACCTACAGGGGAGAACACTGAAGCTTTCTTT
>TRBD1|16|few|TRBV29-1|TRBJ2-3
CSVARQGISNADTQYF
TGCAGCGTTGCTCGACAGGGGATTTCCAACGCAGATACGCAGTATTTT
>-|14|-|TRBV6-5|TRBJ1-2
CASSYSTGNYGYTF
TGTGCCAGCAGTTACTCTACCGGGAACTATGGCTACACCTTC
>-|16|few|TRBV7-9|TRBJ1-4
CASSSRIGGLREKLFF
TGTGCCAGCAGCTCCCGTATAGGGGGACTAAGGGAAAAACTGTTTTTT
>TRBD1|17|-|TRBV18|TRBJ1-1
CASSRFSGQGENTEAFF
TGTGCCAGCTCACGGTTCAGCGGACAGGGGGAGAACACTGAAGCTTTCTTT
>TRBD2|17|-|TRBV4-1|TRBJ2-7
CASSQDPRLAGGLEQYF
TGCGCCAGCAGCCAAGATCCGCGGCTAGCGGGGGGGCTCGAGCAGTACTTC
>-|18|-|TRBV4-1|TRBJ1-4
CASSQGGGRGATNEKLFF
TGCGCCAGCAGCCAAGGGGGAGGGAGAGGCGCGACTAATGAAAAACTGTTTTTT
>TRBD1|14|few|TRBV30|TRBJ2-7
CAWSGKGAGYEQYF
TGTGCCTGGAGTGGGAAGGGGGCGGGCTACGAGCAGTACTTC
>-|15|-|TRBV7-2|TRBJ2-1
CASSFDLGRYNEQFF
TGTGCCAGCAGCTTCGACCTAGGAAGGTATAATGAGCAGTTCTTC
>TRBD1|15|-|TRBV7-8|TRBJ1-1
CASSLEVIGQGKAFF
TGTGCCAGCAGCTTAGAAGTAATAGGACAGGGGAAAGCTTTCTTT
>TRBD1|14|few|TRBV30|TRBJ1-5
CAWSAGTGNQPQHF
TGTGCCTGGAGTGCCGGGACAGGCAATCAGCCCCAGCATTTT
>TRBD2|13|-|TRBV6-5|TRBJ2-3
CASSYGRADTQYF
TGTGCCAGCAGTTACGGGAGGGCGGATACGCAGTATTTT
>-|15|-|TRBV6-1|TRBJ2-1
CASSETQGSYNEQFF
TGTGCCAGCAGTGAAACGCAGGGCTCCTACAATGAGCAGTTCTTC
>TRBD2|17|once|TRBV10-1|TRBJ2-3
CASSSGTSGLSTDTQYF
TGCGCCAGCAGCTCCGGGACTAGCGGATTAAGCACAGATACGCAGTATTTT
>-|13|-|TRBV6-6|TRBJ1-1
CASSYLEFTEAFF
TGTGCCAGCAGTTACCTAGAGTTCACTGAAGCTTTCTTT
>-|15|-|TRBV12-5|TRBJ2-5
CASGYYTGIQETQYF
TGTGCTAGTGGATATTATACAGGAATCCAAGAGACCCAGTACTTC
>-|14|-|TRBV19|TRBJ1-6
CASSMEQGNSPLHF
TGTGCCAGTAGTATGGAGCAGGGAAATTCACCCCTCCACTTT
>TRBD2|17|-|TRBV4-1|TRBJ2-2
CASSRGGLAASTGELFF
TGCGCCAGCAGCCGAGGGGGACTAGCGGCTTCTACCGGGGAGCTGTTTTTT
>TRBD1|15|once|TRBV14|TRBJ2-1
CASSQGWDSYNEQFF
TGTGCCAGCAGCCAAGGCTGGGACAGCTACAATGAGCAGTTCTTC
>-|12|-|TRBV2|TRBJ2-3
CASSAGADTQYF
TGTGCCAGCAGTGCCGGGGCAGATACGCAGTATTTT
>-|16|-|TRBV28|TRBJ1-2
CASSSPTGTLNYGYTF
TGTGCCAGCAGTTCACCTACAGGGACCCTAAACTATGGCTACACCTTC
>-|16|-|TRBV15|TRBJ1-4
CATSRIPQGINEKLFF
TGTGCCACCAGCAGAATTCCCCAGGGAATTAATGAAAAACTGTTTTTT
>-|10|-|TRBV29-1|TRBJ2-5
CSVDGTFQYF
TGCAGCGTTGACGGGACATTCCAGTACTTC
>-|14|-|TRBV7-9|TRBJ2-2
CASRQSTNTGELFF
TGTGCCAGCAGACAGTCTACTAACACCGGGGAGCTGTTTTTT
>TRBD1|16|-|TRBV6-5|TRBJ1-2
CASSYELQGANYGYTF
TGTGCCAGCAGTTACGAACTACAGGGGGCTAACTATGGCTACACCTTC
>-|15|few|TRBV2|TRBJ2-2
CASSAQGPNTGELFF
TGTGCCAGCAGTGCTCAGGGGCCGAACACCGGGGAGCTGTTTTTT
>-|15|-|TRBV5-1|TRBJ2-3
CASSLDVGPTDTQYF
TGCGCCAGCAGCTTGGATGTGGGCCCCACAGATACGCAGTATTTT
>-|16|-|TRBV6-6|TRBJ1-3
CASSSTGHISGNTIYF
TGTGCCAGCAGTTCCACGGGACACATCTCTGGAAACACCATATATTTT
>TRBD2|15|-|TRBV7-7|TRBJ2-5
CASSLGGGDQETQYF
TGTGCCAGCAGCTTAGGCGGGGGGGACCAAGAGACCCAGTACTTC
>TRBD1|14|-|TRBV7-2|TRBJ1-4
CASSSRDSNEKLFF
TGTGCCAGCAGCTCCCGGGACAGTAATGAAAAACTGTTTTTT
>-|14|-|TRBV30|TRBJ1-4
CAWSVKGGDGKLFF
TGTGCCTGGAGTGTAAAGGGAGGGGATGGGAAACTGTTTTTT
>-|15|-|TRBV6-1|TRBJ2-7
CASSEAGRGPYEQYF
TGTGCCAGCAGTGAAGCGGGGCGGGGGCCCTACGAGCAGTACTTC
>-|11|-|TRBV7-9|TRBJ2-7
CASSLALEQYF
TGTGCCAGCAGCCTAGCCCTCGAGCAGTACTTC
>-|16|few|TRBV2|TRBJ2-1
CASRRDGTTSYNEQFF
TGTGCCAGCCGCAGGGACGGGACAACCTCCTACAATGAGCAGTTCTTC
>TRBD1|14|-|TRBV2|TRBJ1-1
CASRENRGVTEAFF
TGTGCCAGCAGGGAAAACAGGGGAGTCACTGAAGCTTTCTTT
>TRBD2|15|-|TRBV14|TRBJ2-1
CASSQSGLVVNEQFF
TGTGCCAGCAGCCAATCGGGACTAGTAGTCAATGAGCAGTTCTTC
>-|14|-|TRBV6-5|TRBJ2-5
CASRSGGPQETQYF
TGTGCCAGCAGGAGTGGAGGGCCCCAAGAGACCCAGTACTTC
>TRBD1|16|-|TRBV10-2|TRBJ1-2
CASSAQGQGRGYGYTF
TGCGCCAGCAGTGCCCAAGGACAGGGGCGAGGCTATGGCTACACCTTC
>TRBD2|16|-|TRBV5-1|TRBJ2-3
CASTVNSGGTGDTQYF
TGCGCCAGCACGGTGAATAGCGGGGGGACCGGGGATACGCAGTATTTT
>-|14|-|TRBV7-9|TRBJ2-7
CASSLTSSSYEQYF
TGTGCCAGCAGCTTAACCTCCAGCTCCTACGAGCAGTACTTC
>TRBD2|15|-|TRBV4-3|TRBJ2-7
CASSQAASGGDEQYF
TGCGCCAGCAGCCAAGCGGCTAGCGGGGGCGACGAGCAGTACTTC
>TRBD1|15|-|TRBV5-5|TRBJ2-3
CASSTQGVGTDTQYF
TGTGCCAGCAGCACACAGGGGGTGGGCACAGATACGCAGTATTTT
>-|17|-|TRBV4-1|TRBJ1-3
CASSRGLQGSSGNTIYF
TGCGCCAGCAGCCGGGGACTGCAGGGCAGCTCTGGAAACACCATATATTTT
>TRBD2|16|-|TRBV19|TRBJ2-5
CASSPGGLAGQETQYF
TGTGCCAGTAGTCCGGGGGGACTAGCGGGGCAAGAGACCCAGTACTTC
>TRBD1|16|-|TRBV27|TRBJ1-2
CASSSLGTGEYYGYTF
TGTGCCAGCAGTTCTCTGGGGACAGGGGAGTACTATGGCTACACCTTC
>-|16|-|TRBV19|TRBJ1-4
CASSIVGDIPNEKLFF
TGTGCCAGTAGTATAGTGGGGGACATTCCTAATGAAAAACTGTTTTTT
>TRBD1|18|-|TRBV2|TRBJ2-6
CASSPLRQGHSGANVLTF
TGTGCCAGCAGCCCGCTCAGACAGGGCCACTCTGGGGCCAACGTCCTGACTTTC
>TRBD2|16|-|TRBV27|TRBJ2-1
CASSSRLAGGDNEQFF
TGTGCCAGCAGTTCCCGCCTAGCGGGGGGGGACAATGAGCAGTTCTTC
>-|17|-|TRBV5-6|TRBJ1-5
CASSSLSRTTSNQPQHF
TGTGCCAGCAGCTCCCTAAGCAGGACAACCAGCAATCAGCCCCAGCATTTT
>-|11|-|TRBV20-1|TRBJ1-1
CSALLNTEAFF
TGCAGTGCTCTACTGAACACTGAAGCTTTCTTT
>-|12|few|TRBV28|TRBJ2-7
CASRRQDSEQYF
TGTGCCAGCAGGAGACAGGATTCCGAGCAGTACTTC
>TRBD1|13|few|TRBV30|TRBJ2-5
CAWTEGAGETQYF
TGTGCCTGGACTGAGGGGGCTGGAGAGACCCAGTACTTC
>-|11|-|TRBV20-1|TRBJ2-1
CSAPRYNEQFF
TGCAGTGCACCCAGGTACAATGAGCAGTTCTTC
>-|15|once|TRBV14|TRBJ1-2
CASSQNSGTGADYTF
TGTGCCAGCAGCCAAAATTCCGGGACGGGAGCGGACTACACCTTC
>-|14|-|TRBV2|TRBJ1-3
CASSPAQLGNTIYF
TGTGCCAGCAGCCCCGCCCAACTCGGAAACACCATATATTTT